These 18 T cell receptor beta chains were all obtained from the same sample, sequenced in a study of blood T cell repertoires in COVID-19. Clones were sequenced by immunoSEQ multiplex PCR, and TCRdb holds only the in-frame ones, with some missing. The sample consists of 250,000 to 350,000 clones, around 85% of them appearing once. The specimen sequenced was peripheral blood. These TCRs come from a human donor with COVID-19, enrolled during active disease. The donor label of this sample is uncertain.

This chain joins TRBV6-5 and TRBJ2-7; TRBD1 aligns across 10 bases. CDR3 length: 15 amino acids. Per germline, CDR1 MNHEY and CDR2 SVGAGI. The V segment lost 6 bases and the J segment 2 bases; nucleotides outside the gene matches: 7. CDR3 residues: CASREDRGSPYEQYF. CDR3 DNA: TGTGCCAGCAGGGAGGACAGGGGGTCGCCCTACGAGCAGTACTTC.

This chain uses TRBV5-1 with TRBJ1-1; 7 positions agree with TRBD1. CDR1 SGHRS and CDR2 YFSETQ come from the germline V gene. After removal of 6 bases from V and 4 bases from J, the junction contained 12 bases not matched to a gene. This CDR3 is built from 15 residues. The CDR3 sequence: CASNLAGQVGTEAFF. The CDR3 DNA sequence: TGCGCCAGCAACCTAGCCGGACAGGTGGGCACTGAAGCTTTCTTT.

This chain joins TRBV19 and TRBJ2-1, with TRBD2 identical over 7 bases. Trimming at V came to 3 bases and at J to 2 bases, leaving 7 bases not matched to a gene. This CDR3 region has 16 residues. Germline V CDR1 and CDR2: LNHDA, SQIVND (reference sequence). CDR3 sequence reads: CASSIIGGGTYNEQFF. The CDR3 bases are TGTGCCAGTAGTATTATTGGGGGAGGGACCTACAATGAGCAGTTCTTC.

Here the CDR3 reads CASSMQDTPTQYF. In DNA form, the CDR3 reads TGTGCCAGTAGTATGCAGGACACCCCTACGCAGTATTTT. The J gene is TRBJ2-3, the V gene TRBV19, with D perhaps matching TRBD1 (5 bases). The CDR3 is 13 amino acids. CDR1 LNHDA and CDR2 SQIVND come from the germline V gene (reference sequence). Trimming cost V 3 bases and J 8 bases, with 12 bases left between them.

For the CDR3, the DNA is TGTGCCAGCAGTGTTTCTATTGATCAGCCCCAGCATTTT. Residues: CASSVSIDQPQHF. V gene TRBV6-4 combines with J gene TRBJ1-5; no clear D gene. The CDR3 loop spans 13 amino acids. The germline gives CDR1 MRHNA, CDR2 SNTAGT. The V end lost 4 bases, the J end lost 5 bases, and 9 bases lay between the germline ends.

The rearrangement uses TRBV30 and TRBJ1-3; D may be TRBD1 (5 bases). Trimming shortened V by 2 bases and J by 0 bases, and 8 bases separated the two germline ends. This CDR3 spans 14 amino acids. Per germline, CDR1 GTSNPN and CDR2 SVGIG (reference sequence). CDR3 nucleotide sequence: TGTGCCTGGAGTTACGGGGGCTCTGGAAACACCATATATTTT. It codes for CAWSYGGSGNTIYF.

CDR3 sequence (DNA): TGCGCCAGCAGCCAAGATGTGGCGTTTGAGGGAGATGGCTACACCTTC. Residues: CASSQDVAFEGDGYTF. This sequence joins TRBV4-3 and TRBJ1-2; D is ambiguous. Between the trimmed V and J ends, which lost 0 bases and 6 bases, there was a span of 17 bases. This CDR3 spans 16 amino acids. CDR1 and CDR2 (germline): LGHNA, YSLEER.

This clone occurred once. This chain connects TRBV6-5 to TRBJ1-2, with D maybe TRBD1 (6 bases). The CDR3 loop spans 16 amino acids. The germline gives CDR1 MNHEY, CDR2 SVGAGI. Trimming cost V 4 bases and J 12 bases, with 27 bases left between them. The CDR3 DNA reads TGTGCCAGCAGTTCGGACCCCAGAAAGGCTATAGGGGGACACACCTTC. Translation: CASSSDPRKAIGGHTF.

The chain couples TRBV2 to TRBJ1-5; no definite D call. The CDR3 runs 11 residues. Germline CDR1 SNHLY, CDR2 FYNNEI. V lost 6 bases and J 3 bases, leaving 3 bases between the germline ends. This CDR3 reads CASSNNQPQHF. CDR3 DNA sequence: TGTGCCAGCAGCAACAATCAGCCCCAGCATTTT.

The rearrangement joins TRBV4-2 to TRBJ1-4; maybe TRBD1 (6 bases). Trimming took 1 base from V and 3 from J, leaving 12 bases between them. The germline CDR1 and CDR2 sequences are LGHNA and YNFKEQ. The CDR3 spans 16 residues. The CDR3 DNA follows: TGTGCCAGCAGCCAAGCCCGACAGGCACCTAATGAAAAACTGTTTTTT. This gives the protein CASSQARQAPNEKLFF.

J is TRBJ1-2 and V is TRBV19, with TRBD1 as a possible D gene (5 bases). Trimming took off 1 base at V and 4 bases at J, with 13 bases between the two ends. The CDR3 contains 15 residues. Per the germline V gene, CDR1 is LNHDA and CDR2 is SQIVND (reference sequence). CDR3 region: CASSIGVGDSYGYTF. CDR3 nucleotide sequence: TGTGCCAGTAGTATAGGCGTGGGTGACAGCTATGGCTACACCTTC.

This chain links TRBV21-1 with TRBJ1-5. TRBV21-1 is a pseudogene segment. The CDR3 has 17 amino acids. CDR3 nucleotides: TGTGCCAGCAGCCGTCCGTCCCTTCGGAGGAGCAATCAGCCCCAGCATTTT. This encodes CASSRPSLRRSNQPQHF.

This clone was recorded only once. V and J are TRBV30 and TRBJ2-5; 11 positions agree with TRBD1. V shed 7 bases, J shed 5 bases, and the junction held 9 bases outside the gene matches. The CDR3 consists of 14 residues. Germline V gene data show CDR1 as GTSNPN and CDR2 as SVGIG (reference sequence). The CDR3 here is CAYNPGTGGETQYF. The CDR3 nucleotides are TGTGCCTACAACCCCGGGACAGGGGGGGAGACCCAGTACTTC.

This chain uses TRBV27 with TRBJ1-6, with 8 bases fitting TRBD1. The ends lost 5 bases at V and 6 bases at J; junction bases unmatched: 6. The CDR3 consists of 15 residues. Germline CDR1 is MNHEY and CDR2 is SMNVEV (reference sequence). CDR3 DNA: TGTGCCAGCAGTCCAGTCCAGGGGGCTAATTCACCCCTCCACTTT. This sequence encodes CASSPVQGANSPLHF.

This sequence joins TRBV6-5 and TRBJ1-5, with no clear D. Germline CDR1 and CDR2: MNHEY and SVGAGI. This CDR3 is built from 12 residues. Trimming stripped 8 bases from V and 4 bases from J, with 9 bases between. The CDR3 spells CASWTGNQPQHF. CDR3 DNA sequence: TGTGCCAGCTGGACTGGGAATCAGCCCCAGCATTTT.

The chain combines TRBV4-3 with TRBJ2-1, with TRBD2 matching over 8 bases. The CDR3 extends over 18 amino acids. The J segment lost 4 bases and the V segment lost 0 bases, leaving 11 bases of the junction unmatched. Germline V gene sequence: CDR1 LGHNA, CDR2 YSLEER. The DNA of the CDR3 is TGCGCCAGCAGCCAAGAGGTCTTCGCGAGCGGGAGATACAATGAGCAGTTCTTC. As protein: CASSQEVFASGRYNEQFF.

This clone appeared a few times. This chain connects TRBV28 to TRBJ1-2; 9 positions match TRBD1. Germline loops: CDR1 MDHEN, CDR2 SYDVKM. The CDR3 spans 14 residues. Losses at the gene ends were 1 base for V and 6 bases for J; bases not matched to a gene: 3. CDR3 region: CASSLSRDRDGYTF. As DNA, the CDR3 is TGTGCCAGCAGTTTATCCCGGGACAGGGATGGCTACACCTTC.

On this clone itself: The sample holds other DNA sequences that translate to the same CDR3. The gene calls are TRBV5-1 and TRBJ1-1, with a possible D match to TRBD1 (5 bases). The germline V gene has CDR1 SGHRS and CDR2 YFSETQ. The CDR3 is 14 residues long. Trimming removed 4 bases at V and 1 base at J, with 11 bases between. The CDR3 region is CASSPGGRNTEAFF. The CDR3, as DNA: TGCGCCAGCAGCCCCGGGGGGAGGAACACTGAAGCTTTCTTT.